These T cell receptor beta chains were read from a single sample in a study of PD-1 blockade in mismatch repair-deficient tumors. Clones were sequenced by immunoSEQ multiplex PCR, and TCRdb holds only the in-frame ones, with some missing. The table has 100,000 to 150,000 clones, about 86% seen once. The sequencing here drew on peripheral blood, taken 44 weeks after starting pembrolizumab. These receptors were taken from an adult with mismatch repair-deficient cancer. Each CDR3 is given with its conserved first and last residue. Fields, in order: V gene, clone size, D gene, J gene, CDR3 DNA, CDR3 protein. A D gene is named only where the DNA matches it firmly. For some rows the clone size is stated as once, few or many, or as a class when expanded; others skip it.

TRBV5-6	once	.	TRBJ2-4	TGTGCCAGCAGCTTGCCCGGCGCGGCAGCCAAAAACATTCAGTACTTC	CASSLPGAAAKNIQYF
TRBV7-9	.	TRBD1	TRBJ1-1	TGTGCCAGCAGCCATCCCGCCGGGACAGGGGGTTTTTCGAACACTGAAGCTTTCTTT	CASSHPAGTGGFSNTEAFF
TRBV4-1	.	TRBD2	TRBJ2-1	TGCGCCAGCAGCCCCCGACTAGCGGGAGGGGTCAATGAGCAGTTCTTC	CASSPRLAGGVNEQFF
TRBV14	.	.	TRBJ2-4	TGTGCCAGCAGCCAAGACGCCGGGACAGCCAAAAACATTCAGTACTTC	CASSQDAGTAKNIQYF
TRBV19	.	TRBD2	TRBJ2-1	TGTGCCAGTAGTGAAATAGGCACACCTCTAGCGGGAGTTACTGATGAGCAGTTCTTC	CASSEIGTPLAGVTDEQFF
TRBV27	.	.	TRBJ1-2	TGTGCCAGCAGTCCCTTGCCGGGGCCTCGAGTAAAGGGCTACACCTTC	CASSPLPGPRVKGYTF
TRBV28	.	TRBD2	TRBJ2-7	TGTGCCAGCAGTTTCTCAGCGGGAGAAGAGTACGAGCAGTACTTC	CASSFSAGEEYEQYF
TRBV6-5	once	.	TRBJ2-7	TGCGCCAGCACTGGGGATCGTTACGGCGAGCAGTACTTC	CASTGDRYGEQYF
TRBV13	.	TRBD1	TRBJ1-4	TGTGCCAGCAGCAGATGGGACAGGGGGACTGAAAAACTGTTTTTT	CASSRWDRGTEKLFF
TRBV6-5	.	.	TRBJ2-3	TGTGCCAGCAGGGGGGGCCCTCGAGATACGCAGTATTTT	CASRGGPRDTQYF
TRBV5-6	.	TRBD2	TRBJ2-5	TGTGCCAGCAGCTTGGCGGGAGGGAGGGAGACCCAGTACTTC	CASSLAGGRETQYF
TRBV30	.	.	TRBJ2-7	TGTGCCTGGAGTGTTGCCAGGGCCTACGAGCAGTACTTC	CAWSVARAYEQYF
TRBV7-6	.	TRBD1	TRBJ1-1	TGTGCCAGCAGCCAACGGGACAGGAGCACTGAAGCTTTCTTT	CASSQRDRSTEAFF
TRBV4-1	.	TRBD2	TRBJ2-1	TGCGCCAGCAGCCTTGGGGGGGTTTCCTACAATGAGCAGTTCTTC	CASSLGGVSYNEQFF
TRBV10-3	once	.	TRBJ2-7	TGTGCCATGGGCTCTGAGGGCAGGGACCCCTACGAGCAGTACTTC	CAMGSEGRDPYEQYF
TRBV15	.	TRBD2	TRBJ2-1	TGTGCCACCAGCAGTCCTTACGGGGGGGGCCACAATGAGCAGTTCTTC	CATSSPYGGGHNEQFF
TRBV5-1	.	TRBD2	TRBJ2-7	TGCGCCAGCAGCTTGGTGACTAGCGGGAGCCTTGAGGGGAGGTACGAGCAGTACTTC	CASSLVTSGSLEGRYEQYF
TRBV18	few	TRBD1	TRBJ1-2	TGTGCCAGCTCACTACGGGACAGTGAAGGCTACACCTTC	CASSLRDSEGYTF
TRBV6-4	.	.	TRBJ2-7	TGTGCCAGCAGAAAGCAGGGGCCCTACGAGCAGTACTTC	CASRKQGPYEQYF
TRBV4-1	.	TRBD1	TRBJ1-5	TGCGCCAGCAGCCAAGCCCTCGGACAGGGGAATCAGCCCCAGCATTTT	CASSQALGQGNQPQHF
TRBV7-9	.	TRBD2	TRBJ2-1	TGTGCCAGCAGCCTCGGGGGGTACTATTCCAATGAGCAGTTCTTC	CASSLGGYYSNEQFF
TRBV4-1	.	.	TRBJ1-2	TGCGCCAGCAGCCAAGATTCGGGTGTCGGCTATGGCTACACCTTC	CASSQDSGVGYGYTF
TRBV10-3	.	TRBD2	TRBJ2-5	TGTGCCATCACCCCGACTAGCGGGAGGGCCTTAGAGACCCAGTACTTC	CAITPTSGRALETQYF
TRBV5-1	.	TRBD1	TRBJ2-7	TGCGCCAGCAGCCAGGACAGGAACTACGAGCAGTACTTC	CASSQDRNYEQYF
TRBV6-5	.	TRBD1	TRBJ2-2	TGTGCCAGCAGGACACAGGGGACCGGGGAGCTGTTTTTT	CASRTQGTGELFF
TRBV25-1	.	.	TRBJ2-6	TGTGCCACCTTCGCCGGGTCCCCTGGGGCCAACGTCCTGACTTTC	CATFAGSPGANVLTF
TRBV10-3	once	TRBD1	TRBJ1-5	TGTGCCATCAGTGAGGACAGGGGGCTGCCCCAGCATTTT	CAISEDRGLPQHF
TRBV7-9	few	.	TRBJ2-7	TGTGCCATCCGGGGGTCAGGAGTGGAGTACTTC	CAIRGSGVEYF
TRBV11-2	.	TRBD1	TRBJ1-2	TGTGCCAGCAGCTTAAGTTGGGACAGGCCTAACTATGGCTACACCTTC	CASSLSWDRPNYGYTF